The TCR beta chain described here comes from a study of Ad26.COV2.S vaccination and SARS-CoV-2 variants. Germline CDR1 is SGHTA and CDR2 is FQGNSA. V lost 5 bases, J lost 4 bases, and 12 bases lay in between. The CDR3 sequence is 13 residues long. Repertoires were generated with immunoSEQ multiplex PCR, while TCRdb's copy carries only in-frame clones and drops some. The sample yields roughly 250,000 clones, roughly 87% seen once. The treatment here: approximately 18 received Ad26.COV2.S at low or high dose, single or two shots; roughly five received placebo; per-sample allocation not given. Repertoires come from day 63 after the first vaccine or placebo injection. An adult aged 18-55 years in Boston served as the donor.

The sample consisted of peripheral blood, taken in a trial of Ad26.COV2.S vaccine versus placebo. This chain connects TRBV7-2 to TRBJ2-7, with D possibly matching TRBD2 (5 bases). This TCR was recovered from a person aged 18-65 years who received the Ad26.COV2.S COVID-19 vaccine or a placebo. DNA of the CDR3: TGTGCCAGCAGCCTCATCCCGGGGTACGAGCAGTACGTC. It codes for CASSLIPGYEQYV.